Included here is one T cell receptor beta chain sequence, with context. Its target is not known. The CDR3 loop spans 14 amino acids. Germline assignment: CDR1 SGHRS and CDR2 YFSETQ. V gave up 0 bases and J gave up 5 bases, with 9 bases separating them. One entry per CDR3 protein results from TCRdb running MiXCR on the 5' RACE reads. The table includes 1.5 million or so distinct CDR3 sequences, under 35% detected once. The sample is drawn from a study of identical twins. Points from the study as a whole: Some out-of-frame alpha sequences were shared by twins, and these showed excess low generation probability. Insertion counts were lower in abundant cord blood beta clonotypes, a trend that memory repertoires did not show. The presence of invariant MAIT and iNKT cells could partly confound analyses of zero-insertion sequences. With beta out-of-frame sequences, excess sharing by twins was weaker.

The sample was cord blood. This chain connects TRBV5-1 to TRBJ2-4; D is perhaps TRBD1 (5 bases). This TCR derives from a newborn girl in good health. Written as DNA, the CDR3 is TGCGCCAGCAGCTTGGACAGGTCGGAAAACATTCAGTACTTC. The encoded protein is CASSLDRSENIQYF.